This T cell receptor (beta chain) appears in the sequencing data of a study of technical replicates of blood from a few donors. This CDR3 is 15 amino acids long. Germline V gene sequence: CDR1 LNHDA, CDR2 SQIVND (reference sequence). With 3 bases clipped from V and 2 bases from J, the junction kept 1 base outside the gene matches. Clones were read by immunoSEQ multiplex PCR, and TCRdb kept only the in-frame ones, dropping some. The sample comprises nearly 90,000 clones, over 90% of which are singletons, and roughly 0.35% rests with the top ten. This TCR derives from a human donor in good health. V and J are TRBV19 and TRBJ2-1; the match to TRBD1 covers 10 bases. Sequences were obtained from T cells isolated from PBMCs. The CDR3 region is CASSIGTGAYNEQFF. The CDR3 bases are TGTGCCAGTAGTATTGGGACAGGGGCCTACAATGAGCAGTTCTTC.